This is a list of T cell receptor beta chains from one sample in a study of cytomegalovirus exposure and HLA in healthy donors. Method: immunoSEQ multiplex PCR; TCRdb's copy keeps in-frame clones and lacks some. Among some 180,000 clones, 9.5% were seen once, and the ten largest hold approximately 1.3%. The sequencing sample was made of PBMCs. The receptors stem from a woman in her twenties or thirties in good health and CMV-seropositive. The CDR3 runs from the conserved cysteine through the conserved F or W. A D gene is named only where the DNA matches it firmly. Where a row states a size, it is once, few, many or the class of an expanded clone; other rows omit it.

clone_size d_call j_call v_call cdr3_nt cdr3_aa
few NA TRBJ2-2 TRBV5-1 TGCGCCAGCAGCTTGGGACAGAACACCGGGGAGCTGTTTTTT CASSLGQNTGELFF
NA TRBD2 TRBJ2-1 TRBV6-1 TGTGCCAGCAGTGATCGCGTAGCGGGAGGGTGGAATGAGCAGTTCTTC CASSDRVAGGWNEQFF
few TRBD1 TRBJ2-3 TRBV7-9 TGTGCCAGCAGCTTCGATCCGGGACAGGACACAGATACGCAGTATTTT CASSFDPGQDTDTQYF
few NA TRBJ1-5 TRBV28 TGTGCCAGCAGTTACGGGTTAGCCCAGCCCCAGCATTTT CASSYGLAQPQHF
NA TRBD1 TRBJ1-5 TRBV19 TGTGCCAGTAGTGCCCGGACAGGGGGCAATCAGCCCCAGCATTTT CASSARTGGNQPQHF
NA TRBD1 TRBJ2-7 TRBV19 TGTGCCAGTAGTCGACAGGGTGAAGGGACATACGAGCAGTACTTC CASSRQGEGTYEQYF
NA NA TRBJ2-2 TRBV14 TGTGCCAGCAGCCAAGGGCCCAGGGGTACCGGGGAGCTGTTTTTT CASSQGPRGTGELFF
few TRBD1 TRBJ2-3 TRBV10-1 TGCGCCAGCTCCACGGACAGGAGCCGTTTAGATACGCAGTATTTT CASSTDRSRLDTQYF
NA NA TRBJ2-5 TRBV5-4 TGTGCCAGCAGCTTGGGAGGGTCGGGAGAGACCCAGTACTTC CASSLGGSGETQYF
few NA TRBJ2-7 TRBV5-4 TGTGCCAGCAGCTTTGGGGCCCACTCCTACGAGCAGTACTTC CASSFGAHSYEQYF
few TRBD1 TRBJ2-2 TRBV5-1 TGCGCCAGCAGCTTAGGAAGGGGGCACACCGGGGAGCTGTTTTTT CASSLGRGHTGELFF
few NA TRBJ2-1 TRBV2 TGTGCCAGCAGTGAGGAGGGTGTTGAGTACAATGAGCAGTTCTTC CASSEEGVEYNEQFF
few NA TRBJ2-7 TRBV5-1 TGCGCCAGCAGCTTGGTGGCGGGATACGACGAGCAGTACTTC CASSLVAGYDEQYF
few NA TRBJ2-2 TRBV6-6 TGTGCCAGCAGTTACTCGACGGCGGGCCGCACCGGGGAGCTGTTTTTT CASSYSTAGRTGELFF
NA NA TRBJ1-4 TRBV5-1 TGCGCCAGCAGCTTGGGTCAGGGTGATGAAAAACTGTTTTTT CASSLGQGDEKLFF
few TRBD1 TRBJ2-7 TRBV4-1 TGCGCCAGCAGCTCACCTTCGGGACAGGGATTTAACGAGCAGTACTTC CASSSPSGQGFNEQYF
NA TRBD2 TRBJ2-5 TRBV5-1 TGCGCCAGCCAACTAGCGGGAGGGCGATCGGAGACCCAGTACTTC CASQLAGGRSETQYF
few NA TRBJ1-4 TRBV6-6 TGTGCCAGCAGCCTCCCCAGGAAAGTGAATGAAAAACTGTTTTTT CASSLPRKVNEKLFF
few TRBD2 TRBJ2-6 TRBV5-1 TGCGCCAGCAGCTTGGCACCGGGACTAGCGGGAGGGCGCGTTTTAGGTGGGGCCAACGTCCTGACTTTC CASSLAPGLAGGRVLGGANVLTF
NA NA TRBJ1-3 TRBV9 TGTGCCAGCAGCGTAGCTCTGGAGGGATCGGCTGGAAACACCATATATTTT CASSVALEGSAGNTIYF
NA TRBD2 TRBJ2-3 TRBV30 TGTGCCTTCGGACTAGCGAGGGATACGCAGTATTTT CAFGLARDTQYF
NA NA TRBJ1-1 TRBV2 TGTGCCAGCAACCCGGTACGAGGGATCACTGAAGCTTTCTTT CASNPVRGITEAFF
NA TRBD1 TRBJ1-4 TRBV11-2 TGTGCCAGCAGCCGGGACAGGGGAGGTGAAAAACTGTTTTTT CASSRDRGGEKLFF
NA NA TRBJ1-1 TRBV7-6 TGTGCCAGCAGCCCCGGCGGATATAACGCTGAAGCTTTCTTT CASSPGGYNAEAFF
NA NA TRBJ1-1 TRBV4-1 TGCGCCAGCAGCCAAGCTCACCAGGTCTGGACTGAAGCTTTCTTT CASSQAHQVWTEAFF
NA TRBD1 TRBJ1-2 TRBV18 TGTGCCAGCTCACCCCCAGGGGGCGCAAGAGGCTACACCTTC CASSPPGGARGYTF
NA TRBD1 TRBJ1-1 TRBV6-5 TGTGCCAGCAGCTTGAGACAGGGGATGGGCTCTGAAGCTTTCTTT CASSLRQGMGSEAFF
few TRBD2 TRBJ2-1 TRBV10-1 TGCGCCAGCAGTGGACTAGCGGGAGATGAGCAGTTCTTC CASSGLAGDEQFF
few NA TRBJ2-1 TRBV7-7 TGTGCCAGCAGCCCCCAGGTAGCAGGGGAGCAGTTCTTC CASSPQVAGEQFF
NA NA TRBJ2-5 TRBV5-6 TGTGCCAGCAGCTTGGAAAGGCAAGCGAGACTAGAGACCCAGTACTTC CASSLERQARLETQYF
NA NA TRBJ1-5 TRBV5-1 TGCGCCAGCAGCTTGGAACCAGATCAGCCCCAGCATTTT CASSLEPDQPQHF
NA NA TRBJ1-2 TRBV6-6 TGTGCCAGCAGTTATCGGAACTATGGCTACACCTTC CASSYRNYGYTF
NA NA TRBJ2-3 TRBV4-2 TGTGCCAGCAGCCAAGTCTTTCGTGGGAGCGGAGGGAACACAGATACGCAGTATTTT CASSQVFRGSGGNTDTQYF
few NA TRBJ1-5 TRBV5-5 TGTGCCAGCAGCTTGTGGGGCCGCAATCAGCCCCAGCATTTT CASSLWGRNQPQHF
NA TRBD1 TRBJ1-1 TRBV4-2 TGTGCCAGCAGCCAAAATACACAGGGGGCAGGGGGCACTGAAGCTTTCTTT CASSQNTQGAGGTEAFF
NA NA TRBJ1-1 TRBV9 TGTGCCAGCAGCGTCGACAAGAACACTGAAGCTTTCTTT CASSVDKNTEAFF
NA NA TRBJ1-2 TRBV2 TGTGCCAGTGGGCGCATGAACTATGGCTACACCTTC CASGRMNYGYTF
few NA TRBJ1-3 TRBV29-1 TGCAGCGTTCTAATGAACGATCGGGGAAACACCATATATTTT CSVLMNDRGNTIYF
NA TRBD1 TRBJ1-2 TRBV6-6 TGTGCCAGCTGGCGGACAGGGGATTTCTTGAACTATGGCTACACCTTC CASWRTGDFLNYGYTF
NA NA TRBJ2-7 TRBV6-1 TGTGCCAGCAGCATCTCGCAGGGGCAACTGGACGAGCAGTACTTC CASSISQGQLDEQYF